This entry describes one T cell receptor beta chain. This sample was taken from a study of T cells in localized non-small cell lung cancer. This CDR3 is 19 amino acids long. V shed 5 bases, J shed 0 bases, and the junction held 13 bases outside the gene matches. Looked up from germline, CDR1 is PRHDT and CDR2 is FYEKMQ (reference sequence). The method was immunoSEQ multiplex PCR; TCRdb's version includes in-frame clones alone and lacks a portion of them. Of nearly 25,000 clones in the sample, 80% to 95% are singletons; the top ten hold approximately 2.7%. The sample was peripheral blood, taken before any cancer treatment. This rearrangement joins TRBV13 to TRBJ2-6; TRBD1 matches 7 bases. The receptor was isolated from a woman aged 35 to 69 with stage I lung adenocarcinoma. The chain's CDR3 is CASSPKRTGAFSGANVLTF. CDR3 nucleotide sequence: TGTGCCAGCAGCCCGAAACGGACAGGAGCCTTCTCTGGGGCCAACGTCCTGACTTTC.